One sample yielded the 9 T cell receptor beta chains listed below, sequenced in a study of T cell changes during pregnancy in multiple sclerosis. Assay: immunoSEQ multiplex PCR; the TCRdb copy retains only in-frame clones and omits some. The sample includes roughly 40,000 clones, roughly nine tenths of them seen just once. This sample comprised CD4+ T cells from peripheral blood mononuclear cells, obtained before pregnancy. All receptors come from a female donor with multiple sclerosis, enrolled in a pregnancy study.

The V and J genes are TRBV5-4 and TRBJ2-7, with D maybe TRBD2 (5 bases). CDR1 SGHNT and CDR2 YYREEE come from the germline V gene (reference sequence). This CDR3 has 13 amino acids. V was shortened by 1 base and J by 0 bases, with 5 bases between the two germline ends. In nucleotides, the CDR3 is TGTGCCAGCAGCTTGCGGGGCTCCTACGAGCAGTACTTC. Its protein is CASSLRGSYEQYF. The whole variable domain, filled in from reference TRBV5-4 and TRBJ2-7, reads ETGVTQSPTHLIKTRGQQVTLRCSSQSGHNTVSWYQQALGQGPQFIFQYYREEENGRGNFPPRFSGLQFPNYSSELNVNALELDDSALYLCASSLRGSYEQYFGPGTRLTVT.

The rearrangement joins TRBV15 to TRBJ2-3; the match to TRBD2 covers 9 bases. Germline CDR1 LNHNV, CDR2 YYDKDF (reference sequence). V lost 1 base and J lost 0; bases outside the gene matches: 11. The CDR3 consists of 19 residues. The CDR3 protein is CATSRGSGRGLFSTDTQYF. The CDR3 coding sequence is TGTGCCACCAGCAGAGGTAGCGGGAGAGGACTATTTAGCACAGATACGCAGTATTTT.

This clone has just one count. The gene calls are TRBV18 and TRBJ2-7; TRBD2 is a possible D gene (6 bases). Germline CDR1 and CDR2: KGHSH and LQKENI. This CDR3 spans 14 amino acids. V lost 3 bases, J lost 7 bases, and 16 bases lay in between. This CDR3 is CASSPRDPPLEQYF. The CDR3 DNA follows: TGTGCCAGCTCACCGCGGGACCCCCCCTTAGAGCAGTACTTC.

The V call is TRBV5-1, the J call TRBJ2-1, with D tentatively TRBD1 (6 bases). The germline CDR1 and CDR2 sequences are SGHRS and YFSETQ. The CDR3 is 14 amino acids. The V end lost 3 bases, the J end lost 6 bases, and 13 bases lay between the germline ends. The CDR3 DNA reads as TGCGCCAGCAGCTCAACAGGGTACAGCAATGAGCAGTTCTTC. Residues: CASSSTGYSNEQFF. Variable domain in full (rest from reference TRBV5-1 and TRBJ2-1): KAGVTQTPRYLIKTRGQQVTLSCSPISGHRSVSWYQQTPGQGLQFLFEYFSETQRNKGNFPGRFSGRQFSNSRSEMNVSTLELGDSALYLCASSSTGYSNEQFFGPGTRLTVL.

The chain links TRBV30 to TRBJ2-5; 12 bases map to TRBD1. Germline V lookup: CDR1 GTSNPN, CDR2 SVGIG (reference sequence). V lost 3 bases, J lost 4 bases, and 6 bases stayed unmatched. The CDR3 is 15 amino acids. The CDR3 sequence is CAWSAGQGAAETQYF. Written as DNA, the CDR3 is TGTGCCTGGAGCGCGGGACAGGGGGCGGCAGAGACCCAGTACTTC.

The J gene is TRBJ2-2, the V gene TRBV19, with TRBD2 matching 8 bases. The germline V gene encodes CDR1 LNHDA and CDR2 SQIVND (reference sequence). V lost 3 bases and J lost 4; bases outside the gene matches: 4. This CDR3 has 15 amino acids. CDR3 amino acids: CASSIGLAGTGELFF. In DNA, the CDR3 is TGTGCCAGTAGTATCGGACTAGCCGGCACCGGGGAGCTGTTTTTT.

This chain connects TRBV19 to TRBJ2-1; 9 positions match TRBD2. The CDR3 is 16 residues long. Germline loops: CDR1 LNHDA, CDR2 SQIVND (reference sequence). V lost 9 bases to trimming and J lost 4 bases; unmatched junction nucleotides: 13. This CDR3 is CASRPGAGGPYNEQFF. CDR3 sequence (DNA): TGTGCCAGCAGACCTGGGGCGGGAGGGCCTTACAATGAGCAGTTCTTC.

CDR3 protein: CASSPNAGVGETQYF. The CDR3 DNA sequence: TGTGCCAGCAGCCCCAATGCGGGGGTGGGGGAGACCCAGTACTTC. The chain combines TRBV7-8 with TRBJ2-5, with 7 bases aligning to TRBD2. The CDR3 loop spans 15 amino acids. Per germline, CDR1 SGHVS and CDR2 FQNEAQ. V lost 5 bases and J lost 5; bases outside the gene matches: 11.

This chain links TRBV25-1 with TRBJ1-2, with D unresolved. Deletions cut 3 bases from V and 2 bases from J, with 10 bases between. The CDR3 has 14 amino acids. Germline CDR1 and CDR2: MGHDK and SYGVNS. CDR3: CASSDGWANYGYTF. The DNA of the CDR3 is TGTGCCAGCAGTGACGGCTGGGCCAACTATGGCTACACCTTC.